This T cell receptor beta chain was sequenced in a study of blood T cell repertoires in COVID-19. Whole-study context: The United States, Italy and Spain were the sources of the acute and convalescent COVID-19 samples.

The germline V gene encodes CDR1 SGDLS and CDR2 YYNGEE. This CDR3 is built from 15 residues. Germline trimming cut 4 bases from V and 4 bases from J; bases unmatched to any gene: 9. Those who participated ranged in age from about 18 to 89 years and resided in about two dozen US areas. Membership in each cohort depended on participant-reported clinical history. Cohort 3 recovery required two negative PCRs, clearance, or symptom resolution. This table comes from immunoSEQ multiplex PCR, and its TCRdb copy is limited to in-frame clones, with some not included. The sample consists of 300,000 to 450,000 clones, 75% to 90% of them appearing once.

The material sequenced was PBMCs or T cells enriched from blood (not recorded which). The chain carries TRBV9 and TRBJ1-1; the match to TRBD1 covers 8 bases. The clonotype was recovered from a man between 18 and 35 years old who had recovered from COVID-19. CDR3 loop: CASSSSLTGATEAFF. The CDR3 region has the DNA TGTGCCAGCAGCTCAAGTCTGACAGGGGCCACTGAAGCTTTCTTT.